The 18 T cell receptor beta chains presented below share a single source sample, sequenced in a study of shared clonotypes between healthy human individuals. Sequenced by immunoSEQ multiplex PCR; TCRdb stores in-frame clones only, minus some. The repertoire has about 680,000 clones, about 91% of them found once; the top ten carry about 24%. Naive-designated CD8 cells lacked CD45RO, were positively enriched for CCR7, and omitted terminally differentiated effector memory CD45RA+ cells. Sequences were obtained from naive CD8+ T cells sorted from blood. The receptors here all came from a man aged 25-45 years in good health.

The rearrangement links TRBV2 to TRBJ2-1, with 13 bases aligning to TRBD2. The CDR3 length is 16 residues. After removal of 5 bases from V and 7 bases from J, the junction contained 8 bases not matched to a gene. The germline V gene has CDR1 SNHLY and CDR2 FYNNEI. The CDR3 DNA reads as TGTGCCAGCAGTCCTACGACTAGCGGGAGGTATAATGAGCAGTTCTTC. As protein: CASSPTTSGRYNEQFF.

The V gene is TRBV2, the J gene TRBJ1-5; D may be TRBD1 (6 bases). V was shortened by 6 bases and J by 0 bases, with 9 bases between the two germline ends. There are 14 residues in the CDR3. Germline values: CDR1 SNHLY, CDR2 FYNNEI. The DNA of the CDR3 is TGTGCCAGCAGCGGACAGTTTAGCAATCAGCCCCAGCATTTT. It codes for CASSGQFSNQPQHF.

This clone occurred a few times. The J gene is TRBJ2-1, the V gene TRBV10-2, with 10 bases lining up with TRBD1. Germline trimming cut 7 bases from V and 3 bases from J; bases unmatched to any gene: 6. Germline V CDR1 and CDR2: WSHSY, SAAADI. CDR3 length equals 15 residues. CDR3 DNA sequence: TGCGCCAGCAACCCGACAGGGGGCATCTACAATGAGCAGTTCTTC. Protein: CASNPTGGIYNEQFF.

In its sample, this clone was seen once. The V gene is TRBV18, the J gene TRBJ2-7; TRBD1 matches at 12 bases. V trimming: 5 bases; J trimming: 5 bases; junction bases outside the gene matches: 13. This CDR3 region has 17 residues. The germline V gene has CDR1 KGHSH and CDR2 LQKENI. The CDR3 DNA follows: TGTGCCAGCTCAGCGACCGGGACAGGGGGCATATTGGACGAGCAGTACTTC. It yields the protein CASSATGTGGILDEQYF.

This clone was seen more than once but under ten times. V gene TRBV19 combines with J gene TRBJ1-5; 11 nucleotides line up with TRBD1. The CDR3 spans 16 residues. With V trimmed by 1 base and J by 6 bases, 5 bases remained unmatched. Germline assignment: CDR1 LNHDA and CDR2 SQIVND (reference sequence). The CDR3 sequence is CASSIVRTGGPQPQHF. The CDR3 DNA reads as TGTGCCAGTAGTATAGTGAGGACAGGGGGCCCTCAGCCCCAGCATTTT. The full variable domain, completed using reference TRBV19 and TRBJ1-5, is DGGITQSPKYLFRKEGQNVTLSCEQNLNHDAMYWYRQDPGQGLRLIYYSQIVNDFQKGDIAEGYSVSREKKESFPLTVTSAQKNPTAFYLCASSIVRTGGPQPQHFGDGTRLSIL.

The chain joins TRBV27 to TRBJ2-1; 8 nucleotides match TRBD2. This CDR3 region has 15 residues. Germline V lookup: CDR1 MNHEY, CDR2 SMNVEV (reference sequence). V lost 5 bases to trimming and J lost 6 bases; unmatched junction nucleotides: 9. DNA for the CDR3: TGTGCCAGCAGTCAACTTAGCGGGGCGTCCAATGAGCAGTTCTTC. Translation gives CASSQLSGASNEQFF.

The count of this clone is one. This rearrangement joins TRBV13 to TRBJ1-1; D possibly corresponds to TRBD1 (6 bases). CDR1 and CDR2 from the germline V gene are PRHDT and FYEKMQ (reference sequence). This CDR3 has 13 residues. The ends were cut back, 8 bases at V and 1 base at J, with 11 bases in the middle. The CDR3 DNA reads TGTGCCAGCGCGGGACACAGGAACACTGAAGCTTTCTTT. Its protein is CASAGHRNTEAFF.

This clone showed up just once. The gene calls are TRBV11-3 and TRBJ2-2, with unresolved D. This CDR3 is 12 amino acids long. Germline assignment: CDR1 SGHNT and CDR2 YENEEA. V lost 2 bases and J 5 bases, leaving 3 bases between the germline ends. CDR3 nucleotide sequence: TGTGCCAGCAGCTTAAGAACCGGGGAGCTGTTTTTT. Protein product: CASSLRTGELFF.

The chain has TRBV15 and TRBJ2-1; D perhaps matches TRBD2 (6 bases). Germline CDR1 reads LNHNV; CDR2 reads YYDKDF (reference sequence). The CDR3 has 16 residues. V was clipped by 4 bases and J by 5 bases, with 18 bases between them. CDR3 coding DNA: TGTGCCACCAGCATCCCAGGGCTAGCGAACCACAATGAGCAGTTCTTC. This sequence encodes CATSIPGLANHNEQFF.

The chain carries TRBV9 and TRBJ2-1; TRBD2 matches 9 bases. This CDR3 spans 18 amino acids. Losses at the gene ends were 3 bases for V and 7 bases for J; bases not matched to a gene: 17. Germline CDR1 SGDLS, CDR2 YYNGEE. This CDR3 is CASSAQGWLASGKNEQFF. CDR3 in DNA: TGTGCCAGCAGCGCCCAAGGCTGGCTGGCTAGCGGGAAGAATGAGCAGTTCTTC.

The chain has TRBV5-1 and TRBJ1-2; D is unclear. Between the trimmed V and J ends, which lost 1 base and 6 bases, there was a span of 16 bases. From germline, CDR1 is SGHRS and CDR2 YFSETQ. CDR3 length: 15 amino acids. Here the CDR3 reads CASSLTGNQIDGYTF. The CDR3 coding sequence is TGCGCCAGCAGCTTGACCGGGAATCAGATCGATGGCTACACCTTC.

The chain carries TRBV28 and TRBJ1-3; D is undetermined. Germline lookup yields CDR1 MDHEN and CDR2 SYDVKM. CDR3 length: 12 amino acids. V was shortened by 6 bases and J by 0 bases, with 3 bases between the two germline ends. CDR3 DNA sequence: TGTGCCAGCAGCTTCTCTGGAAACACCATATATTTT. This codes for CASSFSGNTIYF.

The CDR3 nucleotides are TGTGCCAGCCAGCTCATATATTTT. It encodes CASQLIYF. V usage is TRBV21-1 and J usage is TRBJ1-3. TRBV21-1 counts as a pseudogene. This CDR3 region has 8 residues.

V is TRBV6-5 and J is TRBJ2-1; the match to TRBD2 covers 8 bases. The CDR3 has 15 residues. From germline, CDR1 is MNHEY and CDR2 SVGAGI. V lost 6 bases and J lost 0; bases outside the gene matches: 4. CDR3 amino acids: CASSAGTSSYNEQFF. In nucleotides, the CDR3 is TGTGCCAGCAGCGCCGGGACTAGCTCCTACAATGAGCAGTTCTTC.

This chain joins TRBV7-8 and TRBJ2-1; D is ambiguous. Germline V gives CDR1 SGHVS, CDR2 FQNEAQ. V was pared by 3 bases and J by 4 bases, with 16 bases between. This CDR3 is 16 amino acids long. Here the CDR3 reads CASSFNSPEGYNEQFF. CDR3 nucleotides: TGTGCCAGCAGCTTTAATAGCCCCGAAGGTTACAATGAGCAGTTCTTC.

A note on this clone: Other DNA sequences in the sample encode the same CDR3. The chain joins TRBV14 to TRBJ2-2; D unresolved. The CDR3 is made up of 13 amino acids. The V end was cut by 1 base, the J end by 5 bases, with 5 bases between. The germline V gene encodes CDR1 SGHDN and CDR2 FVKESK. The CDR3 region is CASSQVGTGELFF. CDR3 DNA sequence: TGTGCCAGCAGCCAAGTTGGGACCGGGGAGCTGTTTTTT. Using reference TRBV14 and TRBJ2-2 for the parts outside the CDR3, the full variable domain is EAGVTQFPSHSVIEKGQTVTLRCDPISGHDNLYWYRRVMGKEIKFLLHFVKESKQDESGMPNNRFLAERTGGTYSTLKVQPAELEDSGVYFCASSQVGTGELFFGEGSRLTVL.

The V call is TRBV5-4, the J call TRBJ1-2; weak D call: TRBD1 (6 bases). Trimming removed 2 bases at V and 4 bases at J, with 9 bases between. The germline V gene has CDR1 SGHNT and CDR2 YYREEE (reference sequence). This CDR3 is 13 amino acids long. The CDR3 reads CASSLGGGYGYTF. The CDR3 region has the DNA TGTGCCAGCAGCTTAGGGGGGGGCTATGGCTACACCTTC.

The V gene is TRBV11-2, the J gene TRBJ2-3; 10 nucleotides agree with TRBD1. Trimming took 4 bases from V and 4 from J; bases not matched to a gene: 8. The CDR3 has 16 amino acids. The V gene's germline CDR1 is SGHAT and CDR2 FQNNGV. This chain's CDR3 is CASSSTSGTGADTQYF. The CDR3 region has the DNA TGTGCCAGCAGCTCAACCTCCGGGACAGGGGCAGATACGCAGTATTTT.